This paragraph reports one T cell receptor (beta chain). Its antigen is still unknown. The sample originates from a study of blood T cells in healthy people across ages. As for the study in general: Template switching captured about one barcoded beta molecule per two T cells.

The authors ran a second PCR of about 6 to 12 cycles using a sample-barcoded 5' primer and a J-beta primer mix. MiXCR was run by TCRdb on the 5' RACE reads, yielding one entry per CDR3 protein. The sample consists of 540,000 or so distinct CDR3 sequences, roughly 29% of them appearing once. General study results and limits: Comparison with aged donors showed that long-lived donors had more naive CD4+ cells and higher diversity. Reliance upon unsorted PBMCs precluded definitive naive versus antigen-experienced comparison. Estimates of diversity drawn from one million T cells were considered underestimates.

Trimming took off 6 bases at V and 1 base at J, with 18 bases between the two ends. This CDR3 contains 16 residues. The rearrangement uses TRBV12-3 or TRBV12-4 and TRBJ2-5; the D gene is possibly TRBD1 (6 bases). The sequenced sample was blood. The source is a woman aged 70-85 years in good health. This chain's CDR3 is CASRHDRTSFQETQYF. As DNA, the CDR3 is TGTGCCAGCAGACATGACAGGACATCCTTCCAAGAGACCCAGTACTTC.